The 9 T cell receptor beta chains given below trace back to one sample, sequenced in a study of blood T cell repertoires in COVID-19. The method was immunoSEQ multiplex PCR; TCRdb's version includes in-frame clones alone and lacks a portion of them. The table records about 300,000 clones, 87% of them present only once. The sample consisted of PBMCs or T cells enriched from blood (not recorded which). These receptors were taken from a woman aged 25 to 39 who had recovered from COVID-19.

The chain has TRBV11-2 and TRBJ1-1, with D possibly TRBD1 on 6 matching bases. Trimming shortened V by 5 bases and J by 0 bases, and 13 bases separated the two germline ends. This CDR3 is 15 amino acids long. From germline, CDR1 is SGHAT and CDR2 FQNNGV. The CDR3 DNA is TGTGCCAGCAGCCGTCGACAGGTGATGAACACTGAAGCTTTCTTT. Residues: CASSRRQVMNTEAFF.

The chain links TRBV19 to TRBJ1-6; D not resolved. Germline CDR1 reads LNHDA; CDR2 reads SQIVND (reference sequence). The CDR3 loop spans 14 amino acids. V was shortened by 6 bases and J by 7 bases, with 13 bases between the two germline ends. In nucleotides, the CDR3 is TGTGCCAGTAGGAGGATCAGCGAGAATTCACCCCTCCACTTT. Protein product: CASRRISENSPLHF.

V and J are TRBV6-5 and TRBJ1-1; 7 nucleotides line up with TRBD1. This CDR3 comprises 15 residues. V was pared by 2 bases and J by 0 bases, with 3 bases of the junction left unmatched. The V gene's germline CDR1 is MNHEY and CDR2 SVGAGI. Here the CDR3 reads CASSYTGQMNTEAFF. CDR3 in DNA: TGTGCCAGCAGTTACACGGGACAGATGAACACTGAAGCTTTCTTT.

Turning to this clone: One end of the junction is discordant with germline, which a read error may explain. The rearrangement uses TRBV5-1 and TRBJ2-2, with D possibly TRBD2 on 6 matching bases. The CDR3 has 16 residues. The germline gives CDR1 SGHRS, CDR2 YFSETQ. CDR3: CASSLMGGANTGELFF. Here the CDR3 DNA reads TGCGCCAGCAGCCTAATGGGGGGTGCGAATACCGGGGAGCTGTTTTTT.

The V call is TRBV6-1, the J call TRBJ1-2; 7 nucleotides line up with TRBD1. The CDR3 contains 16 residues. V dropped 0 bases and J dropped 4; count of bases not matched to a gene: 8. Germline loops: CDR1 MNHNS, CDR2 SASEGT. The CDR3 nucleotides are TGTGCCAGCAGTGAAGCGCATAAGGGGGCGGGCTATGGCTACACCTTC. Its translation: CASSEAHKGAGYGYTF.

This chain links TRBV2 with TRBJ2-2; D ambiguous. This CDR3 has 15 amino acids. The germline CDR1 and CDR2 sequences are SNHLY and FYNNEI. V was clipped by 3 bases and J by 3 bases, with 11 bases between them. The CDR3 sequence is CASSELGFDTGELFF. In DNA form, the CDR3 reads TGTGCCAGCAGTGAGTTGGGCTTCGACACCGGGGAGCTGTTTTTT.

This chain joins TRBV4-3 and TRBJ1-4; no definite D call. Germline values: CDR1 LGHNA, CDR2 YSLEER. The CDR3 is made up of 16 amino acids. Trimming took 2 bases from V and 0 from J, leaving 10 bases between them. The CDR3 nucleotides are TGCGCCAGCAGCCAATCTTACAAAGCAACTAATGAAAAACTGTTTTTT. Amino acids: CASSQSYKATNEKLFF.

This chain links TRBV30 with TRBJ1-5; D not certain. V lost 5 bases and J 3 bases, leaving 14 bases between the germline ends. The germline CDR1 and CDR2 sequences are GTSNPN and SVGIG (reference sequence). CDR3 size: 14 residues. The CDR3 DNA follows: TGTGCCTGGGGGCCCGAGAATCTCAATCAGCCCCAGCATTTT. Its protein product is CAWGPENLNQPQHF.

This sequence joins TRBV9 and TRBJ1-6, with D perhaps matching TRBD1 (5 bases). Germline CDR1 reads SGDLS; CDR2 reads YYNGEE. The V end was cut by 2 bases, the J end by 8 bases, with 14 bases between. The CDR3 is 15 amino acids. The CDR3 reads CASSVEGFGYSPLHF. CDR3 nucleotide sequence: TGTGCCAGCAGCGTGGAGGGGTTCGGCTATTCACCCCTCCACTTT.